One sample yielded the 18 T cell receptor beta chains listed below, sequenced in a study of shared clonotypes between healthy human individuals. TCRdb's copy holds only in-frame clones and misses some; the assay was immunoSEQ multiplex PCR. The table lists more than 550,000 clones, approximately 77% of them singletons. The source material was memory CD4+ T cells sorted from blood. This sample's subset: CD45RA-negative fraction. The receptors were gathered from a woman aged 25 to 39 in good health.

The genes are TRBV5-1 and TRBJ2-3, with 12 bases fitting TRBD2. J gave up 3 bases and V 0 bases, and 5 bases lay outside the gene matches. CDR3 length equals 17 residues. Germline-derived CDR1 and CDR2 are SGHRS and YFSETQ. CDR3 DNA sequence: TGCGCCAGCAGCTTGGCGACTAGCGGGAGTGAGACAGATACGCAGTATTTT. This codes for CASSLATSGSETDTQYF.

Note on this clone: A far larger clone differs by one base, so this is likely a read error. This sequence joins TRBV6-6 and TRBJ2-7; D unresolved. This CDR3 has 13 residues. V lost 0 bases, J lost 8 bases, and 11 bases lay in between. The germline V gene has CDR1 MNHNY and CDR2 SVGAGI (reference sequence). The chain's CDR3 is CASSYSARYKQYF. The CDR3 nucleotides read TGTGCCAGCAGTTACTCGGCACGGTACAAGCAGTACTTC.

This rearrangement joins TRBV28 to TRBJ1-3, with D possibly matching TRBD1 (6 bases). This CDR3 is built from 15 residues. Trimming took off 5 bases at V and 5 bases at J, with 16 bases between the two ends. Per the germline V gene, CDR1 is MDHEN and CDR2 is SYDVKM. The CDR3 nucleotides are TGTGCCAGCAGTCCTACGGGGGCCCCCCGAAACACCATATATTTT. Protein sequence: CASSPTGAPRNTIYF.

This clone was picked up a small number of times. Other DNA sequences from this sample encode an identical CDR3 as well. The chain joins TRBV11-2 to TRBJ2-3; D remains unclear. The CDR3 has 14 residues. The V and J ends lost 0 bases and 1 base respectively, with 5 bases between them. Germline assignment: CDR1 SGHAT and CDR2 FQNNGV. As DNA, the CDR3 is TGTGCCAGCAGCTTAGATCCAGGCACAGATACGCAGTATTTT. Translation: CASSLDPGTDTQYF.

The rearrangement joins TRBV2 to TRBJ1-1; 9 bases are shared with TRBD1. This CDR3 is 13 amino acids long. After removal of 7 bases from V and 3 bases from J, the junction contained 3 bases not matched to a gene. Germline CDR1 SNHLY, CDR2 FYNNEI. CDR3 DNA sequence: TGTGCCAGCACCAGGGACAGGGACACTGAAGCTTTCTTT. Protein product: CASTRDRDTEAFF.

The chain employs TRBV5-1 and TRBJ2-5, with D maybe TRBD2 (6 bases). CDR1 is SGHRS and CDR2 is YFSETQ in the germline V gene. This CDR3 has 15 amino acids. V was trimmed by 4 bases and J by 5 bases, leaving 18 bases between them. CDR3 nucleotides: TGCGCCAGCAGCCTCCTGGGGGGATTTATGGAGACCCAGTACTTC. Translating gives CASSLLGGFMETQYF.

The V gene is TRBV18, the J gene TRBJ1-4; no definite D call. Germline V lookup: CDR1 KGHSH, CDR2 LQKENI. Trimming cost V 6 bases and J 7 bases, with 21 bases left between them. This CDR3 is built from 16 residues. The CDR3 DNA reads TGTGCCAGCTCCCCTAGGACTTCGGTGCTGGGTGAAAAACTGTTTTTT. Protein product: CASSPRTSVLGEKLFF.

V gene TRBV27 combines with J gene TRBJ2-7; no clear D. Between the trimmed V and J ends, which lost 5 bases and 7 bases, there was a span of 15 bases. This CDR3 has 13 amino acids. CDR1 is MNHEY and CDR2 is SMNVEV in the germline V gene (reference sequence). The CDR3 DNA sequence: TGTGCCAGCAGTCCCGGTCTTATAGGGGAGCAGTACTTC. It specifies CASSPGLIGEQYF.

The V gene is TRBV27, the J gene TRBJ2-7; 7 bases align to TRBD2. There are 13 residues in the CDR3. Germline assignment: CDR1 MNHEY and CDR2 SMNVEV (reference sequence). Germline trimming cut 8 bases from V and 7 bases from J; bases unmatched to any gene: 11. CDR3 region: CASRRAGLYEQYF. CDR3 nucleotides: TGTGCCAGCCGCCGAGCGGGACTTTATGAGCAGTACTTC.

V usage is TRBV5-4 and J usage is TRBJ2-7, with D possibly being TRBD2 (7 bases). The V and J ends lost 0 bases and 3 bases respectively, with 16 bases between them. This CDR3 is 16 amino acids long. Germline CDR1 SGHNT, CDR2 YYREEE (reference sequence). CDR3: CASSLARAGASYEQYF. The CDR3 nucleotides read TGTGCCAGCAGCTTGGCCCGGGCGGGGGCTAGCTACGAGCAGTACTTC. The whole variable domain, remainder taken from reference TRBV5-4 and TRBJ2-7, is ETGVTQSPTHLIKTRGQQVTLRCSSQSGHNTVSWYQQALGQGPQFIFQYYREEENGRGNFPPRFSGLQFPNYSSELNVNALELDDSALYLCASSLARAGASYEQYFGPGTRLTVT.

The rearrangement joins TRBV18 to TRBJ2-2; D gene ambiguous. Trimming took off 4 bases at V and 4 bases at J, with 7 bases between the two ends. Germline loops: CDR1 KGHSH, CDR2 LQKENI. This CDR3 spans 13 amino acids. The CDR3 DNA follows: TGTGCCAGCTCACACGCAACCACCGGGGAGCTGTTTTTT. It yields the protein CASSHATTGELFF.

The CDR3 sequence is CASSLRGESYGYTF. The DNA for the CDR3 is TGTGCCAGCAGCTTGAGAGGGGAGAGCTATGGCTACACCTTC. The chain joins TRBV5-4 to TRBJ1-2; D may be TRBD1 (5 bases). Trimming stripped 1 base from V and 4 bases from J, with 11 bases between. The CDR3 covers 14 residues. Per the germline V gene, CDR1 is SGHNT and CDR2 is YYREEE (reference sequence).

The chain links TRBV5-4 to TRBJ2-7, with 12 positions matching TRBD2. Trimming cost V 2 bases and J 3 bases; bases outside gene matches: 6. The CDR3 is 16 amino acids. Germline CDR1 and CDR2: SGHNT and YYREEE (reference sequence). The CDR3 sequence is CASSLKRTSGIYEQYF. DNA for the CDR3: TGTGCCAGCAGCTTAAAGAGGACTAGCGGGATCTACGAGCAGTACTTC.

This clone showed up just a few times. This sequence joins TRBV30 and TRBJ2-3, with 9 positions matching TRBD1. The CDR3 covers 15 residues. The germline CDR1 and CDR2 sequences are GTSNPN and SVGIG (reference sequence). V was clipped by 3 bases and J by 2 bases; unmatched bases: 6. The CDR3 nucleotides are TGTGCCTGGAGCCCCGGGACAGGGCCCACAGATACGCAGTATTTT. It is translated as CAWSPGTGPTDTQYF.

This chain joins TRBV5-1 and TRBJ2-5; the match to TRBD1 covers 8 bases. With V trimmed by 1 base and J by 7 bases, 12 bases remained unmatched. The CDR3 is made up of 16 amino acids. The germline CDR1 and CDR2 sequences are SGHRS and YFSETQ. This CDR3 reads CASSLLTGERSGTQYF. CDR3 in DNA: TGCGCCAGCAGCTTGTTGACAGGGGAAAGATCGGGGACCCAGTACTTC.

This CDR3 reads CAWNKAFF. The CDR3 coding sequence is TGTGCCTGGAATAAAGCTTTCTTT. The rearrangement uses TRBV30 and TRBJ1-1; D ambiguous. The germline V and J ends were trimmed by 4 bases and 9 bases, with 3 bases remaining between them. This CDR3 contains 8 residues. Looked up from germline, CDR1 is GTSNPN and CDR2 is SVGIG (reference sequence).

The chain uses TRBV28 and TRBJ1-2; D remains unclear. V lost 10 bases, J lost 4 bases, and 13 bases lay in between. This CDR3 has 12 amino acids. Germline CDR1 and CDR2: MDHEN and SYDVKM. The CDR3 DNA follows: TGTGCCACCCAATCTTCCCTCTATGGCTACACCTTC. Protein product: CATQSSLYGYTF.

This clone has a handful of counts. The rearrangement links TRBV28 to TRBJ1-5, with 7 bases fitting TRBD1. V dropped 6 bases and J dropped 6; count of bases not matched to a gene: 5. Germline V lookup: CDR1 MDHEN, CDR2 SYDVKM. CDR3 length equals 13 residues. CDR3 nucleotide sequence: TGTGCCAGCAGCCGGGGACAGTCTCAGCCCCAGCATTTT. Its translation is CASSRGQSQPQHF.